This TCR beta chain was identified in a study of identical twins. MiXCR, run by TCRdb on the 5' RACE reads, gives a single entry per CDR3 protein. The table shows about 200,000 distinct CDR3 sequences, with about 10% occurring only once. This CDR3 has 16 residues. Deletions cut 0 bases from V and 3 bases from J, with 12 bases between. Germline V CDR1 and CDR2: MNHEY, SVGEGT. This clonotype occurred a few times. The genes are TRBV6-2 or TRBV6-3 and TRBJ2-1; D possibly corresponds to TRBD1 (6 bases). This clonotype was sampled from a man between 45 and 60 years old in good health. What was sequenced was memory T cells sorted from blood. The CDR3 protein is CASSYSKGRGYNEQFF. In DNA form, the CDR3 reads TGTGCCAGCAGTTACTCGAAGGGCAGGGGCTACAATGAGCAGTTCTTC.